This T cell receptor beta chain is from a study of T cell responses to AZD1222 COVID-19 vaccine. Study-wide results and caveats: At study baseline, merely roughly 6 AZD1222 recipients were seropositive. The CD4 TCRs associated with vaccination extended across spike and predominated at 160-218 and 743-854.

Concerning this clone: Its antigen is unidentified.

Assay: immunoSEQ multiplex PCR; the TCRdb copy retains only in-frame clones and omits some. The data contain 100,000 to 150,000 clones, 80% to 90% of them seen just once; the ten biggest clones take up approximately 4.2%. Germline CDR1 reads SNHLY; CDR2 reads FYNNEI. The CDR3 covers 15 residues. Trimming removed 6 bases from V and 0 bases from J, with 12 bases in between. The receptor's source is an adult in good health. Sequencing was performed on peripheral blood, taken on day 0 of AZD1222 vaccination. The rearrangement uses TRBV2 and TRBJ1-5, with a weak D call TRBD1 (5 bases). For the CDR3, the DNA is TGTGCCAGCAGCCCCGACAGAGTTAGCAATCAGCCCCAGCATTTT. It translates to CASSPDRVSNQPQHF.